These 19 T cell receptor beta chains were all obtained from the same sample, sequenced in a study of a mutant IDH1 vaccine in newly diagnosed glioma. The time point here: week 35, safety follow-up. With topical imiquimod, each dose of the vaccine consisted of 300 ug of mutant IDH1 20-mer peptide. These receptors' targets are unknown. Here immunoSEQ multiplex PCR was the method, and the copy in TCRdb shows in-frame clones only, minus some. The sample lists 58,000 or so clones; 86% were seen once. The source material was PBMCs, sampled from a glioma patient whose treatment included an IDH1 peptide vaccine. All receptors come from a man aged 40-49 years with glioma.

This chain joins TRBV27 and TRBJ1-3, with a weak D call TRBD1 (6 bases). Trimming cost V 3 bases and J 4 bases, with 13 bases left between them. Germline loops: CDR1 MNHEY, CDR2 SMNVEV (reference sequence). The CDR3 runs 15 residues. This chain's CDR3 is CASSFRGLEGNTIYF. The CDR3 DNA sequence: TGTGCCAGCAGTTTTAGGGGGTTGGAAGGAAACACCATATATTTT.

V and J are TRBV5-1 and TRBJ2-7, with D possibly matching TRBD1 (6 bases). This CDR3 region has 16 residues. Germline-derived CDR1 and CDR2 are SGHRS and YFSETQ. The V end was cut by 5 bases, the J end by 7 bases, with 25 bases between. In DNA form, the CDR3 reads TGCGCCAGCAGACCCGACGGGGACAAAAAATCGGGGGAGCAGTACTTC. This codes for CASRPDGDKKSGEQYF.

The chain combines TRBV10-3 with TRBJ2-1, with D perhaps TRBD2 (5 bases). This CDR3 has 13 residues. Germline V gives CDR1 ENHRY, CDR2 SYGVKD. V dropped 0 bases and J dropped 7 bases, with 7 bases sitting between them. The CDR3 DNA follows: TGTGCCATCAGTGAGTCACTAGAGAATGAGCAGTTCTTC. Its protein product is CAISESLENEQFF.

This clone was observed a single time. This rearrangement joins TRBV7-8 to TRBJ1-1, with D possibly TRBD1 on 6 matching bases. The CDR3 is made up of 15 amino acids. Germline V gives CDR1 SGHVS, CDR2 FQNEAQ. Trimming left V 4 bases short and J 1 base short, with 13 bases between. This chain's CDR3 is CASSSSQGSNTEAFF. The CDR3 nucleotides are TGTGCCAGCAGCTCCTCACAGGGATCGAACACTGAAGCTTTCTTT.

This clone was picked up a small number of times. This chain joins TRBV28 and TRBJ1-5; D is unresolved. V lost 4 bases and J lost 6, with 13 bases in between. Germline CDR1 reads MDHEN; CDR2 reads SYDVKM. The CDR3 is 14 residues long. CDR3 coding DNA: TGTGCCAGCAGTTCTTGGTTCTCCGGTCAGCCCCAGCATTTT. Its protein is CASSSWFSGQPQHF.

The CDR3, as DNA: TGTGCCAGCTCACCGGGACAGGGAGGTGGCAATCAGCCCCAGCATTTT. It codes for CASSPGQGGGNQPQHF. This chain links TRBV18 with TRBJ1-5, with 9 bases matching TRBD1. The CDR3 sequence is 16 residues long. Trimming took 3 bases from V and 2 from J; bases not matched to a gene: 5. From germline, CDR1 is KGHSH and CDR2 LQKENI.

V usage is TRBV15 and J usage is TRBJ1-2; D perhaps matches TRBD1 (6 bases). CDR3 length: 13 amino acids. V lost 6 bases, J lost 8 bases, and 16 bases lay in between. The germline V gene has CDR1 LNHNV and CDR2 YYDKDF (reference sequence). The CDR3 loop is CATRNDRRGGYTF. The DNA of the CDR3 is TGTGCCACCAGAAACGACAGGCGTGGGGGCTACACCTTC. Supplemented by reference TRBV15 and TRBJ1-2, the full variable domain reads DAMVIQNPRYQVTQFGKPVTLSCSQTLNHNVMYWYQQKSSQAPKLLFHYYDKDFNNEADTPDNFQSRRPNTSFCFLDIRSPGLGDTAMYLCATRNDRRGGYTFGSGTRLTVV.

The chain links TRBV4-3 to TRBJ1-2; no definite D call. V was shortened by 4 bases and J by 8 bases, with 14 bases between the two germline ends. This CDR3 has 13 residues. The germline V gene has CDR1 LGHNA and CDR2 YSLEER. The CDR3 loop is CASSLKFEDGYTF. CDR3 nucleotides: TGCGCCAGCAGCCTCAAGTTCGAGGACGGCTACACCTTC.

The chain links TRBV7-2 to TRBJ2-5; 9 bases match TRBD2. Looked up from germline, CDR1 is SGHTA and CDR2 is FQGNSA. Unmatched junction bases numbered 6, after V lost 5 bases and J lost 5 bases. This CDR3 contains 14 residues. CDR3 protein: CASSRSGRGETQYF. The CDR3 nucleotides are TGTGCCAGCAGCCGTAGCGGGAGAGGGGAGACCCAGTACTTC.

The V and J genes are TRBV9 and TRBJ2-7, with D possibly called TRBD1 or TRBD2 (5 bases each). The germline V and J ends were trimmed by 3 bases and 1 base, with 11 bases remaining between them. Germline V CDR1 and CDR2: SGDLS, YYNGEE. This CDR3 is 14 amino acids long. CDR3 region: CASSATGLSYEQYF. The CDR3 DNA sequence: TGTGCCAGCAGCGCAACAGGACTTTCCTACGAGCAGTACTTC.

CDR3 protein: CASSRGRSDEQYF. The CDR3 DNA reads as TGTGCCAGCAGCCGAGGACGTTCTGACGAGCAGTACTTC. The chain uses TRBV11-2 and TRBJ2-7, with no clear D. The germline V gene has CDR1 SGHAT and CDR2 FQNNGV. V dropped 5 bases and J dropped 5 bases, with 13 bases sitting between them. This CDR3 comprises 13 residues.

V gene TRBV29-1 combines with J gene TRBJ2-7; D is unclear. This CDR3 contains 12 residues. CDR1 and CDR2 (germline): SQVTM, ANQGSEA. Trimming removed 4 bases from V and 3 bases from J, with 10 bases in between. CDR3 residues: CSVAVTNYEQYF. The CDR3 DNA reads as TGCAGCGTTGCGGTGACCAACTACGAGCAGTACTTC.

This sequence joins TRBV10-3 and TRBJ1-1; tentative D call: TRBD1 (6 bases). Per the germline V gene, CDR1 is ENHRY and CDR2 is SYGVKD. CDR3 size: 13 residues. Trimming shortened V by 10 bases and J by 7 bases, and 19 bases separated the two germline ends. As DNA, the CDR3 is TGTGCCACCTACTCCGGGACATTGGGTGAAGCTTTCTTT. Its translation: CATYSGTLGEAFF.

The rearrangement uses TRBV4-1 and TRBJ2-7; 8 bases line up with TRBD2. The CDR3 covers 18 residues. The junction had 18 bases not matched to a gene; V was cut back by 2 bases and J by 6 bases. Germline V gene data show CDR1 as MGHRA and CDR2 as YSYEKL. The CDR3 bases are TGCGCCAGCAGCCAAAAATCCCCCGGGGTAGCGGGATCTCTCGAGCAGTACTTC. Amino acids: CASSQKSPGVAGSLEQYF.

For the CDR3, the DNA is TGTGCCAGCAGCTTTGGTGCTAGCGGTTACGAGCAGTACTTC. Protein sequence: CASSFGASGYEQYF. The chain recombines TRBV5-5 with TRBJ2-7; 7 nucleotides agree with TRBD2. Germline V gene data show CDR1 as SGHKS and CDR2 as YYEKEE (reference sequence). J was trimmed by 4 bases and V by 2 bases; bases with no gene match: 6. This CDR3 is 14 amino acids long.

V usage is TRBV6-1 and J usage is TRBJ1-2; tentative D call: TRBD1 (5 bases). The CDR3 spans 12 residues. Trimming shortened V by 3 bases and J by 5 bases, and 7 bases separated the two germline ends. Per the germline V gene, CDR1 is MNHNS and CDR2 is SASEGT. CDR3 nucleotides: TGTGCCAGCAGTGATGCAGGGTATGGCTACACCTTC. Translating it yields CASSDAGYGYTF.

This clone has just a few counts. The V gene is TRBV10-3, the J gene TRBJ2-3, with a tentative D call TRBD1 (6 bases). V lost 6 bases, J lost 2 bases, and 15 bases lay in between. The CDR3 consists of 15 residues. CDR1 and CDR2 from the germline V gene are ENHRY and SYGVKD. CDR3 DNA: TGTGCCATCAGGAACCGGGACATATCCACAGATACGCAGTATTTT. Its protein is CAIRNRDISTDTQYF.

V gene TRBV4-1 combines with J gene TRBJ2-7; 8 nucleotides align to TRBD1. The CDR3 extends over 16 amino acids. With V trimmed by 4 bases and J by 6 bases, 14 bases remained unmatched. Germline-derived CDR1 and CDR2 are MGHRA and YSYEKL. CDR3 DNA sequence: TGCGCCAGCAGCCCTTTCGGACAGGGCGGTTCTTTCGAGCAGTACTTC. Protein product: CASSPFGQGGSFEQYF.

This rearrangement joins TRBV4-1 to TRBJ2-1; D is ambiguous. Germline V gives CDR1 MGHRA, CDR2 YSYEKL. The CDR3 length is 15 residues. Trimming shortened V by 0 bases and J by 3 bases, and 9 bases separated the two germline ends. CDR3 nucleotide sequence: TGCGCCAGCAGCCAAGAGGGGATGGTCTACAATGAGCAGTTCTTC. Encoded protein: CASSQEGMVYNEQFF.